The sequence of this TCR beta chain was determined in a study of technical replicates of blood from four donors. Assay: immunoSEQ multiplex PCR; the TCRdb copy retains only in-frame clones and omits some. The table includes roughly 79,000 clones, approximately 96% detected once. The receptor's source is a human donor in good health. Sequencing input: T cells isolated from PBMCs.

The CDR3 sequence is CASYGTVYSGNTIYF. The CDR3 DNA is TGTGCCAGCTACGGGACAGTTTACTCTGGAAACACCATATATTTT. The chain couples TRBV28 to TRBJ1-3; 7 bases map to TRBD1. Germline V CDR1 and CDR2: MDHEN, SYDVKM. This CDR3 region has 15 residues. The V gene end was trimmed by 8 bases and the J gene end by 0 bases; junction bases not matched to a gene: 7.